The 29 T cell receptor beta chains reported below all come from one sample, sequenced in a study of neurological immune-mediated disorders. One entry per CDR3 protein, called by TCRdb with MiXCR from the 5' RACE reads. The sample includes about 59,000 distinct CDR3 sequences, about 3.7% seen only once; the top ten take 2.2%. Sequenced sample: PBMCs. The receptor source for this set is a woman between 50 and 59 years old with multiple sclerosis.

This clonotype was counted many times. The chain combines TRBV6-6 with TRBJ1-4; TRBD1 agrees at 8 bases. This CDR3 contains 14 residues. Germline-derived CDR1 and CDR2 are MNHNY and SVGAGI (reference sequence). Trimming cost V 6 bases and J 8 bases; bases outside gene matches: 8. The chain's CDR3 is CASSPGQDVEKLFF. As DNA, the CDR3 is TGTGCCAGCAGCCCGGGACAGGACGTAGAAAAACTGTTTTTT.

This clonotype was recorded a few times. The rearrangement links TRBV4-1 to TRBJ2-1; 14 bases map to TRBD2. J was trimmed by 2 bases and V by 6 bases; bases with no gene match: 3. Germline CDR1 reads MGHRA; CDR2 reads YSYEKL. The CDR3 extends over 16 amino acids. CDR3 loop: CASSRTSGRTYNEQFF. The DNA of the CDR3 is TGCGCCAGCAGTCGGACTAGCGGGAGGACCTACAATGAGCAGTTCTTC.

This clonotype was observed many times. The chain joins TRBV20-1 to TRBJ1-1, with a weak D call TRBD1 (6 bases). V lost 6 bases and J lost 6, with 17 bases in between. Germline V lookup: CDR1 DFQATT, CDR2 SNEGSKA (reference sequence). This CDR3 has 13 amino acids. The DNA of the CDR3 is TGCAGTGCGGAACGGCGGGGGGCTGCTGAAGCTTTCTTT. Encoded protein: CSAERRGAAEAFF.

This clonotype has ten or more counts. V usage is TRBV29-1 and J usage is TRBJ1-2; no reliable D call. This CDR3 has 13 residues. CDR1 SQVTM and CDR2 ANQGSEA come from the germline V gene. V dropped 4 bases and J dropped 6 bases, with 15 bases sitting between them. This CDR3 reads CSVGNGKGDGYTF. The CDR3 coding sequence is TGCAGCGTTGGAAACGGAAAAGGAGATGGCTACACCTTC.

This clonotype showed up many times. This sequence joins TRBV6-2 or TRBV6-3 and TRBJ1-1; D is uncertain. This CDR3 is built from 15 residues. Trimming pared 2 bases from V and 1 base from J, leaving 11 bases between. Germline CDR1 is MNHEY and CDR2 is SVGEGT. CDR3: CASSYATSRNTEAFF. Written as DNA, the CDR3 is TGTGCCAGCAGTTACGCCACCAGTAGGAACACTGAAGCTTTCTTT.

In its sample, this clonotype was seen many times. The rearrangement joins TRBV20-1 to TRBJ2-7; 11 nucleotides line up with TRBD2. The junction had 9 bases not matched to a gene; V was cut back by 2 bases and J by 3 bases. From germline, CDR1 is DFQATT and CDR2 SNEGSKA (reference sequence). The CDR3 runs 16 residues. The CDR3 is CSARPTTSGDIYEQYF. In DNA form, the CDR3 reads TGCAGTGCTAGACCCACGACTAGCGGGGATATCTACGAGCAGTACTTC.

CDR3 in amino acids: CTTTVGGSTDTQYF. The DNA for the CDR3 is TGCACCACCACGGTCGGGGGTTCCACAGATACGCAGTATTTT. This sequence joins TRBV29-1 and TRBJ2-3; a possible D gene is TRBD2 (6 bases). The CDR3 extends over 14 amino acids. Germline CDR1 reads SQVTM; CDR2 reads ANQGSEA.

This clonotype was seen many times. The chain links TRBV4-3 to TRBJ2-7, with 10 bases fitting TRBD2. The length of the CDR3 is 19 residues. The ends lost 0 bases at V and 1 base at J; junction bases unmatched: 12. CDR1 LGHNA and CDR2 YSLEER come from the germline V gene. CDR3 in amino acids: CASSQDSFRAGGPSYEQYF. CDR3 sequence (DNA): TGCGCCAGCAGCCAAGATAGTTTTCGAGCGGGAGGGCCATCCTACGAGCAGTACTTC.

This clonotype was counted ten times or more. The rearrangement links TRBV20-1 to TRBJ2-3; D is unclear. This CDR3 has 12 amino acids. CDR1 and CDR2 from the germline V gene are DFQATT and SNEGSKA (reference sequence). V lost 0 bases, J lost 11 bases, and 12 bases lay in between. The CDR3 loop reads CSARDPDVGQYF. In DNA form, the CDR3 reads TGCAGTGCTAGAGATCCGGATGTCGGGCAGTATTTT.

The sample holds many counts of this clonotype. A much larger clone differs from this one at a single base, so this may be a read error. The genes are TRBV5-1 and TRBJ2-1; unclear D gene. In germline, CDR1 is SGHRS, CDR2 YFSETQ. Trimming took 3 bases from V and 3 from J, leaving 7 bases between them. This CDR3 contains 13 residues. CDR3 bases: TGCGCCAGCAGCTCCGAAAGCTACAATGAGCAGTTCTTC. It translates to CASSSESYNEQFF.

The chain is built from TRBV20-1 and TRBJ1-3; TRBD1 agrees at 7 bases. Germline V gives CDR1 DFQATT, CDR2 SNEGSKA (reference sequence). This CDR3 is 15 amino acids long. The junction had 4 bases not matched to a gene; V was cut back by 2 bases and J by 0 bases. The DNA of the CDR3 is TGCAGTGCTAGATCACAGGGGTCCTCTGGAAACACCATATATTTT. Its protein product is CSARSQGSSGNTIYF.

The rearrangement uses TRBV12-3 or TRBV12-4 and TRBJ2-7, with TRBD1 matching over 9 bases. V was clipped by 6 bases and J by 6 bases; unmatched bases: 9. The CDR3 consists of 14 residues. CDR3 sequence reads: CASRDLGQGGEQYF. CDR3 DNA sequence: TGTGCCAGCAGAGATTTGGGACAGGGTGGCGAGCAGTACTTC.

This clonotype was picked up many times. The V and J genes are TRBV7-2 and TRBJ2-1, with 13 bases lining up with TRBD2. CDR1 and CDR2 from the germline V gene are SGHTA and FQGNSA. V dropped 0 bases and J dropped 8; count of bases not matched to a gene: 7. This CDR3 has 17 amino acids. CDR3 protein: CASSLATRTSGSYEQFF. Written as DNA, the CDR3 is TGTGCCAGCAGCTTAGCTACGAGGACTAGCGGGAGCTATGAGCAGTTCTTC.

This clonotype was counted many times. The chain has TRBV27 and TRBJ2-7; tentatively, D is TRBD1 (6 bases). The germline V and J ends were trimmed by 2 bases and 3 bases, with 14 bases remaining between them. Looked up from germline, CDR1 is MNHEY and CDR2 is SMNVEV (reference sequence). The CDR3 extends over 15 amino acids. The CDR3 loop is CASSLGGRGVYEQYF. The CDR3 DNA is TGTGCCAGCAGTTTAGGAGGCAGGGGAGTCTACGAGCAGTACTTC.

This clonotype was seen at least ten times. The V call is TRBV7-8, the J call TRBJ2-3; 13 bases line up with TRBD2. CDR3 length equals 16 residues. Trimming cost V 6 bases and J 4 bases; bases outside gene matches: 7. Germline lookup yields CDR1 SGHVS and CDR2 FQNEAQ. CDR3 loop: CASRDELAGGPDTQYF. As DNA, the CDR3 is TGTGCCAGCAGGGACGAACTAGCGGGAGGGCCAGATACGCAGTATTTT.

The chain combines TRBV18 with TRBJ1-5; possible D gene TRBD1, 5 bases. With 6 bases removed from V and 5 bases from J, the gap between germline ends came to 17 bases. The length of the CDR3 is 15 residues. Per germline, CDR1 KGHSH and CDR2 LQKENI. The CDR3 reads CASSLRGSYHQPQHF. The CDR3 region has the DNA TGTGCCAGCTCCCTAAGGGGCTCCTATCATCAGCCCCAGCATTTT.

Comment on this clonotype: This CDR3 fails to terminate in the conserved phenylalanine or tryptophan, so it likely reflects a read error. The rearrangement uses TRBV20-1 and TRBJ2-1; the D gene could be TRBD1 or TRBD2 (6 bases each). The germline V and J ends were trimmed by 3 bases and 2 bases, with 11 bases remaining between them. Germline CDR1 DFQATT, CDR2 SNEGSKA (reference sequence). This CDR3 contains 14 residues. The CDR3 nucleotides are TGCAGTGCTAGCGGTGGGGGGCCCTACAATGAGCAGTTCAAC. Translating it yields CSASGGGPYNEQFN.

This clonotype was found many times. This sequence joins TRBV19 and TRBJ2-7, with TRBD1 matching 8 bases. The CDR3 is 14 residues long. Germline V gene data show CDR1 as LNHDA and CDR2 as SQIVND (reference sequence). V gave up 3 bases and J gave up 1 base; unmatched junction bases: 2. In nucleotides, the CDR3 is TGTGCCAGTAGTATCGGGACAGGATCCTACGAGCAGTACTTC. Translation gives CASSIGTGSYEQYF.

J is TRBJ2-1 and V is TRBV7-8; 7 nucleotides agree with TRBD2. The CDR3 spans 19 residues. The germline CDR1 and CDR2 sequences are SGHVS and FQNEAQ. V lost 6 bases, J lost 2 bases, and 19 bases stayed unmatched. In DNA, the CDR3 is TGTGCCAGCAGACCGGGTCGTCGAGCGGGATCATTAACCTACAATGAGCAGTTCTTC. Translation gives CASRPGRRAGSLTYNEQFF.

This clonotype came up many times. This rearrangement joins TRBV29-1 to TRBJ2-5; 13 nucleotides align to TRBD2. Germline V gene lookup returns CDR1 SQVTM and CDR2 ANQGSEA. This CDR3 region has 16 residues. Trimming at V came to 6 bases and at J to 0 bases, leaving 7 bases not matched to a gene. In DNA, the CDR3 is TGCAGCGTACGCGGACTAGCGGGAGCCAACCAAGAGACCCAGTACTTC. Translated, it gives CSVRGLAGANQETQYF.

This clonotype was observed many times. J is TRBJ2-1 and V is TRBV18; TRBD2 is a possible D gene (5 bases). Germline lookup yields CDR1 KGHSH and CDR2 LQKENI. The ends were cut back, 3 bases at V and 8 bases at J, with 11 bases in the middle. The CDR3 extends over 13 amino acids. The CDR3 region has the DNA TGTGCCAGCTCACCCTCCAGAGGGTATGAGCAGTTCTTC. This sequence encodes CASSPSRGYEQFF.

This clonotype was found many times. J is TRBJ1-3 and V is TRBV10-3; 7 bases fit TRBD1. The trim removed 10 bases at V and 0 bases at J, leaving 3 bases unmatched. CDR1 and CDR2 (germline): ENHRY, SYGVKD. There are 13 residues in the CDR3. The CDR3 spells CASSGGSGNTIYF. DNA for the CDR3: TGTGCCAGTTCAGGGGGCTCTGGAAACACCATATATTTT.

The rearrangement joins TRBV7-6 to TRBJ1-5; no reliable D call. CDR1 and CDR2 from the germline V gene are SGHVS and FNYEAQ. Trimming took 6 bases from V and 2 from J, leaving 11 bases between them. This CDR3 is 14 amino acids long. CDR3 sequence (DNA): TGTGCCAGCAGTCGTGGATCGGGCAATCAGCCCCAGCATTTT. Amino acids: CASSRGSGNQPQHF.

This clonotype came up many times. At one end the junction does not follow the germline gene, possibly because of a read error. This sequence joins TRBV7-9 and TRBJ1-6; a possible D gene is TRBD1 (6 bases). There are 14 residues in the CDR3. The V gene's germline CDR1 is SEHNR and CDR2 FQNEAQ (reference sequence). The CDR3 protein is CASSLEGENSPLNF. The DNA for the CDR3 is TGTGCCAGCAGCTTAGAGGGGGAAAATTCACCCCTCAACTTT.

There are many counts of this clonotype. This chain connects TRBV6-2 or TRBV6-3 to TRBJ2-7; a weak D match, TRBD1 (5 bases). The V gene lost 4 bases and the J gene lost 0 bases, with 13 bases spanning the gap. The CDR3 contains 15 residues. Germline V gene data show CDR1 as MNHEY and CDR2 as SVGEGT. The DNA of the CDR3 is TGTGCCAGCAGTTTCGCACAGGATTTCTCCTACGAGCAGTACTTC. It yields the protein CASSFAQDFSYEQYF.

This clonotype showed up many times. The rearrangement links TRBV7-2 to TRBJ1-2, with a possible D match to TRBD1 (6 bases). Per the germline V gene, CDR1 is SGHTA and CDR2 is FQGNSA. The CDR3 runs 15 residues. Trimming stripped 5 bases from V and 8 bases from J, with 21 bases between. Here the CDR3 DNA reads TGTGCCAGCAGCCCCGGGTTGGGGGGCTATGACGGCTACACCTTC. Encoded protein: CASSPGLGGYDGYTF.

The chain is built from TRBV20-1 and TRBJ1-5, with 7 positions matching TRBD1. CDR1 is DFQATT, CDR2 SNEGSKA, per germline (reference sequence). This CDR3 is 13 amino acids long. V lost 3 bases, J lost 5 bases, and 4 bases stayed unmatched. The CDR3 region is CSASEQGYQPQHF. CDR3 coding DNA: TGCAGTGCTAGTGAACAGGGGTATCAGCCCCAGCATTTT.

There are many counts of this clonotype. V gene TRBV7-9 combines with J gene TRBJ1-1; D possibly corresponds to TRBD1 (6 bases). Germline V gene lookup returns CDR1 SEHNR and CDR2 FQNEAQ (reference sequence). Trimming stripped 1 base from V and 4 bases from J, with 10 bases between. The CDR3 covers 14 residues. CDR3 sequence (DNA): TGTGCCAGCAGCTTAGGGTACAGGGCCACTGAAGCTTTCTTT. Its translation: CASSLGYRATEAFF.

This clonotype was recorded many times. V usage is TRBV25-1 and J usage is TRBJ2-2; 7 nucleotides match TRBD1. With V trimmed by 5 bases and J by 2 bases, 8 bases remained unmatched. This CDR3 spans 16 amino acids. Germline V gene lookup returns CDR1 MGHDK and CDR2 SYGVNS. This CDR3 is CASSNEGAPNTGELFF. DNA of the CDR3: TGTGCCAGCAGTAATGAGGGGGCACCCAACACCGGGGAGCTGTTTTTT.